The 19 T cell receptor beta chains in this list originate from one sample, sequenced in a study of cytomegalovirus exposure and HLA in healthy donors. PCR amplification relied on 60 Vbeta primers (plus 13 Jbeta primers). Profiled with immunoSEQ multiplex PCR; TCRdb holds only in-frame clones, not every one. Found here are about 140,000 clones, about 80% of them singletons; the top ten hold under 3%. Sequencing was performed on PBMCs. Receptor source: a female donor in good health and CMV-seronegative.

The chain is built from TRBV6-1 and TRBJ1-6; 8 nucleotides line up with TRBD1. CDR1 is MNHNS, CDR2 SASEGT, per germline. The CDR3 covers 15 residues. J lost 9 bases, V lost 1 base, and 5 bases had no gene match. The CDR3 DNA is TGTGCCAGCAGTGAAGGGGACAGGATGGGTTCACCCCTCCACTTT. Encoded protein: CASSEGDRMGSPLHF.

The gene calls are TRBV11-2 and TRBJ1-3; no definite D call. CDR1 is SGHAT and CDR2 is FQNNGV in the germline V gene. CDR3 length equals 15 residues. V lost 3 bases and J lost 0, with 9 bases in between. In DNA form, the CDR3 reads TGTGCCAGCAGCTTTTTCGGTTTCTCTGGAAACACCATATATTTT. Protein sequence: CASSFFGFSGNTIYF.

In its sample, this clone was seen a few times. Distinct nucleotide sequences in the sample also encode this CDR3. V and J are TRBV5-1 and TRBJ1-2; 7 bases match TRBD1. Germline loops: CDR1 SGHRS, CDR2 YFSETQ. The CDR3 covers 14 residues. The J segment lost 5 bases and the V segment lost 0 bases, leaving 4 bases of the junction unmatched. CDR3 protein: CASSLDRGGYGYTF. DNA of the CDR3: TGCGCCAGCAGCTTGGACAGGGGCGGATATGGCTACACCTTC.

The chain carries TRBV9 and TRBJ2-1; maybe TRBD2 (7 bases). V lost 1 base and J 2 bases, leaving 19 bases between the germline ends. This CDR3 spans 18 amino acids. Germline-derived CDR1 and CDR2 are SGDLS and YYNGEE. The CDR3 protein is CASSVRGVGRETYNEQFF. CDR3 sequence (DNA): TGTGCCAGCAGCGTAAGGGGGGTGGGGCGGGAGACCTACAATGAGCAGTTCTTC. The variable domain in full, with the rest retrieved from reference TRBV9 and TRBJ2-1, is DSGVTQTPKHLITATGQRVTLRCSPRSGDLSVYWYQQSLDQGLQFLIQYYNGEERAKGNILERFSAQQFPDLHSELNLSSLELGDSALYFCASSVRGVGRETYNEQFFGPGTRLTVL.

J is TRBJ2-1 and V is TRBV6-1; TRBD2 matches 9 bases. The CDR3 totals 17 residues. Germline values: CDR1 MNHNS, CDR2 SASEGT. Trimming cost V 1 base and J 5 bases; bases outside gene matches: 9. This CDR3 is CASSEEYSGRGHNEQFF. In DNA, the CDR3 is TGTGCCAGCAGTGAAGAGTATAGCGGGAGAGGGCACAATGAGCAGTTCTTC.

The CDR3 is CASRQESSYNSPLHF. The CDR3 region has the DNA TGTGCCAGCCGACAGGAAAGCTCCTATAATTCACCCCTCCACTTT. The chain has TRBV28 and TRBJ1-6; a possible D gene is TRBD1 (6 bases). The length of the CDR3 is 15 residues. The V gene's germline CDR1 is MDHEN and CDR2 SYDVKM. V lost 8 bases and J lost 0, with 11 bases in between.

The chain is built from TRBV2 and TRBJ1-4, with 9 bases fitting TRBD1. CDR3 length equals 15 residues. Germline values: CDR1 SNHLY, CDR2 FYNNEI. Trimming took 7 bases from V and 4 from J; bases not matched to a gene: 7. CDR3 coding DNA: TGTGCCAGCAACGGGGACAGGGCATTTAATGAAAAACTGTTTTTT. Amino acids: CASNGDRAFNEKLFF. Together with reference TRBV2 and TRBJ1-4, the CDR3 gives the full variable domain: EPEVTQTPSHQVTQMGQEVILRCVPISNHLYFYWYRQILGQKVEFLVSFYNNEISEKSEIFDDQFSVERPDGSNFTLKIRSTKLEDSAMYFCASNGDRAFNEKLFFGSGTQLSVL.

This CDR3 reads CASSFHPGYNEQFF. The DNA for the CDR3 is TGTGCCAGCAGTTTCCACCCAGGCTACAATGAGCAGTTCTTC. The chain employs TRBV28 and TRBJ2-1; D uncertain. Germline V gene sequence: CDR1 MDHEN, CDR2 SYDVKM. This CDR3 contains 14 residues. The V gene lost 3 bases and the J gene lost 3 bases, with 9 bases spanning the gap.

This chain connects TRBV5-6 to TRBJ1-2; no reliable D call. V was pared by 0 bases and J by 2 bases, with 11 bases between. This CDR3 has 15 amino acids. Germline V gene lookup returns CDR1 SGHDT and CDR2 YYEEEE. The CDR3 here is CASSLVLQKNYGYTF. The CDR3 bases are TGTGCCAGCAGCTTGGTGTTGCAGAAGAACTATGGCTACACCTTC.

As DNA, the CDR3 is TGTGCCTGGAGTGGTGGGACTAGCGGTTACGAGCAGTACTTC. Its protein product is CAWSGGTSGYEQYF. The chain couples TRBV30 to TRBJ2-7; 11 nucleotides agree with TRBD2. Trimming cost V 1 base and J 4 bases; bases outside gene matches: 3. The germline CDR1 and CDR2 sequences are GTSNPN and SVGIG (reference sequence). The CDR3 totals 14 residues.

This clone was picked up one time. The gene calls are TRBV25-1 and TRBJ2-3; D possibly corresponds to TRBD2 (5 bases). With 6 bases removed from V and 5 bases from J, the gap between germline ends came to 18 bases. The CDR3 consists of 15 residues. Germline CDR1 MGHDK, CDR2 SYGVNS. Here the CDR3 reads CASSDAIDGKDTQYF. CDR3 DNA: TGTGCCAGCAGCGACGCGATAGACGGGAAAGATACGCAGTATTTT.

This clone was picked up a small number of times. The chain recombines TRBV10-3 with TRBJ2-6; D perhaps matches TRBD2 (5 bases). Trimming cost V 8 bases and J 0 bases, with 14 bases left between them. Germline loops: CDR1 ENHRY, CDR2 SYGVKD. The CDR3 is made up of 16 amino acids. DNA of the CDR3: TGTGCCATCTCGGAGGACTTTTCCTCTGGGGCCAACGTCCTGACTTTC. Its protein product is CAISEDFSSGANVLTF.

The table lists this clone with a count of one. The chain is built from TRBV4-1 and TRBJ1-2; D might be TRBD1 (5 bases). The V and J ends lost 0 bases and 4 bases respectively, with 21 bases between them. Looked up from germline, CDR1 is MGHRA and CDR2 is YSYEKL. There are 18 residues in the CDR3. CDR3 sequence (DNA): TGCGCCAGCAGCCAAGAAAGGGTATGGGGCCCGACCTTCTATGGCTACACCTTC. It translates to CASSQERVWGPTFYGYTF.

The chain has TRBV19 and TRBJ2-1; 8 bases are shared with TRBD2. Looked up from germline, CDR1 is LNHDA and CDR2 is SQIVND (reference sequence). V shed 5 bases, J shed 4 bases, and the junction held 4 bases outside the gene matches. The CDR3 length is 14 residues. The CDR3 DNA sequence: TGTGCCAGTAGTGTAGGACTAGCTTACAATGAGCAGTTCTTC. This gives the protein CASSVGLAYNEQFF.

This chain links TRBV5-5 with TRBJ1-1; 7 bases line up with TRBD1. J was trimmed by 5 bases and V by 7 bases; bases with no gene match: 11. This CDR3 has 14 residues. CDR1 is SGHKS, CDR2 YYEKEE, per germline (reference sequence). The CDR3 region is CASQIATGRTEAFF. DNA for the CDR3: TGTGCCAGCCAGATAGCGACAGGGCGAACTGAAGCTTTCTTT. Together with reference TRBV5-5 and TRBJ1-1, the CDR3 gives the full variable domain: DAGVTQSPTHLIKTRGQQVTLRCSPISGHKSVSWYQQVLGQGPQFIFQYYEKEERGRGNFPDRFSARQFPNYSSELNVNALLLGDSALYLCASQIATGRTEAFFGQGTRLTVV.

The chain recombines TRBV27 with TRBJ1-5; 9 nucleotides match TRBD1. Germline loops: CDR1 MNHEY, CDR2 SMNVEV (reference sequence). The ends lost 6 bases at V and 0 bases at J; junction bases unmatched: 3. The CDR3 runs 15 residues. The CDR3, as DNA: TGTGCCAGCAGCCGGACAGGGGATAGCAATCAGCCCCAGCATTTT. Amino acid sequence: CASSRTGDSNQPQHF.

The V gene is TRBV27, the J gene TRBJ1-6, with TRBD1 as a possible D gene (5 bases). Germline CDR1 is MNHEY and CDR2 is SMNVEV (reference sequence). The V end was cut by 5 bases, the J end by 3 bases, with 17 bases between. The CDR3 contains 17 residues. CDR3 amino acids: CASSRSGTDYYNSPLHF. The CDR3 coding sequence is TGTGCCAGCAGTCGATCCGGGACTGACTACTATAATTCACCCCTCCACTTT.

This clone has a handful of counts. This chain uses TRBV6-4 with TRBJ1-1; the match to TRBD1 covers 8 bases. The CDR3 has 13 residues. The ends lost 9 bases at V and 5 bases at J; junction bases unmatched: 8. Germline V gene data show CDR1 as MRHNA and CDR2 as SNTAGT. CDR3 sequence (DNA): TGTGCCAGTTCACAGGGGGGAGGTACTGAAGCTTTCTTT. The encoded protein is CASSQGGGTEAFF.

The V call is TRBV2, the J call TRBJ1-2, with D perhaps TRBD1 (6 bases). Trimming took 5 bases from V and 7 from J, leaving 20 bases between them. This CDR3 contains 15 residues. CDR1 is SNHLY, CDR2 FYNNEI, per germline. CDR3 nucleotide sequence: TGTGCCAGCAGTTACAAAAGAGGGGGGGGCGGTGGCTACACCTTC. It codes for CASSYKRGGGGGYTF.